Included here is one T cell receptor beta chain sequence, with context. Its target is not known. CDR3 length: 15 residues. CDR1 LNHNV and CDR2 YYDKDF come from the germline V gene (reference sequence). The germline V and J ends were trimmed by 0 bases and 3 bases, with 9 bases remaining between them. The study ran its PCR with 60 Vbeta and 13 Jbeta primers. Sequenced by immunoSEQ multiplex PCR; TCRdb stores in-frame clones only, minus some. This table holds more than 150,000 clones, 70% to 90% found once. These data belong to a study of cytomegalovirus exposure and HLA in healthy donors. The study, taken as a whole, reports: The study labeled 150 to 200 TCR beta chains cytomegalovirus-associated.

The sequenced material came from PBMCs. The origin of this receptor is a woman under 40 in good health and CMV-seronegative. V usage is TRBV15 and J usage is TRBJ1-5; D gene ambiguous. The CDR3 sequence is CATSRDWAYNQPQHF. The CDR3 nucleotides read TGTGCCACCAGCAGAGATTGGGCCTACAATCAGCCCCAGCATTTT.